Listed here is a single TCR beta chain. Germline-derived CDR1 and CDR2 are SGHTS and YDEGEE. Trimming left V 1 base short and J 4 bases short, with 17 bases between. The CDR3 loop spans 16 amino acids. This specimen belongs to a study of blood T cell repertoires in COVID-19. Whole-study context: Sites in the United States, Italy and Spain provided acute and convalescent COVID-19 samples. Sample material is recorded as cDNA or gDNA derived from T cells, B-cell-depleted T cells, or PBMCs.

A Seattle source enrolled patients during active infection and followed them longitudinally. Methods used by the authors: Nucleated cell counts were estimated from reference gene primer amplification. The table came from immunoSEQ multiplex PCR; TCRdb's copy has only in-frame clones and leaves some out. From that table come the V and J calls and clone size; the DNA was used to work out D and trimming. The data show around 180,000 clones, 81% seen once. The sequenced material came from peripheral blood. The receptor was isolated from a woman aged 80 or over with COVID-19, enrolled during active disease. The V gene is TRBV5-8, the J gene TRBJ1-2; no clear D. The CDR3 DNA reads TGTGCCAGCAGCTTGCGCTTGTCAGGAGGGTTCTATGGCTACACCTTC. It specifies CASSLRLSGGFYGYTF.